Sequencing of this T cell receptor beta chain was carried out in a study of cytomegalovirus exposure and HLA in healthy donors (dated by TCRdb to about 2017). Regarding the research as a whole: An earlier analysis of approximately 640 of the donors reported approximately 270 Gb of sequence data and 120 million or so unique TCR beta sequences from about 200 million T cells. Donor age, sex, ethnicity and CMV serostatus were compiled alongside the repertoire data. Genome-wide SNP genotypes for about three fifths of the roughly 670 donors were used in a later genetic analysis, which treated that subset as a discovery cohort. A separate validation cohort of roughly 120 different subjects was used in addition to the roughly 620-subject first cohort. The study was designed to test whether signatures of past pathogen exposure could be identified by cataloging public T cell receptors. Rather than using new phenotypic data, the later analysis identified candidate immune exposures from TCR beta sequences and from how often those sequences occurred across donors. To decide whether each TCR beta V gene segment behaved as functional or pseudogenic, an earlier analysis of some 570 of the donors relied on high-throughput TCR beta sequencing. Among a few hundred genotyped donors of the cohort, an average of roughly 240,000 unique TCR beta nucleotide sequences were sequenced per donor, approximately 20% of them non-productive. To study patterns of TCR occurrence, a later analysis re-analyzed previously published TCR beta repertoires from several hundred donors and added high-resolution HLA genotyping. Among the roughly 400 genotyped donors, around 81% belonged to the genetic ancestry cluster associated with self-reported Caucasian donors. Typing coverage varied by locus: roughly 629-630 donors for A, B, C, DRB1 and DQB1; roughly 520 for DQA1; more than 600 for DPA1; about 450 for DPB1. Five DR-DQ haplotypes were treated as single units for association and clustering because of strong linkage in the cohort. The study combined high-throughput TCR immunosequencing, statistical association of individual TCRs with disease status, and machine learning to predict cytomegalovirus infection status. Every repertoire in the discovery cohort had been generated on one and the same sequencing platform. Roughly 290 gigabases of sequencing data and tens of millions of unique TCR sequences made up an early release that covered approximately 650 HLA-typed donors. HLA typing included class I and class II loci at four-digit resolution. Using immunosequencing, the study profiled T cell repertoires from fewer than 700 subjects and related those repertoires to cytomegalovirus serostatus.

Library creation used the immunoSEQ multiplex PCR assay. For the multiplex PCR, a mixture combining 60 forward primers for TCR Vbeta segments and 13 reverse primers for TCR Jbeta segments was used. A multiplex PCR assay on genomic DNA amplified the CDR3 region of rearranged TCR beta genes. Amplified TCR beta libraries were sequenced as 87-base-pair reads on the Illumina HiSeq System. The authors' pipeline ran thus. Across the 700 or so repertoires, a later analysis counted roughly 77 million unique TCR beta chains, roughly 11 million of which were shared by at least two donors. A nearest-neighbor algorithm error-corrected the raw reads and collapsed the reads into unique sequences, merging closely related sequences to remove PCR and sequencing errors. To assign V, D and J gene segments, CDR3 sequences were aligned to IMGT reference sequences. For a sequence to be retained, a match of at least six nucleotides was required to both a V gene segment and a J gene segment. A rearrangement counted as productive if the CDR3 had no stop codons and remained in frame with V and J, and every other rearrangement counted as non-productive. CDR3 was defined according to IMGT convention as the region running from the second conserved V-encoded cysteine to the conserved J-encoded phenylalanine. Sequences without an unambiguous match to a single V gene segment were excluded from the earlier analysis of 450 to 750 of the donors. An earlier analysis of 587 of the donors classified V segments as functional when productive rearrangements were above 56.7% and as segregating when the standard deviation between donors was above 5%. A statistical classification framework was built for diagnosing cytomegalovirus status from the catalog of TCR beta chain sequences. A later analysis assigned V and J genes by comparing TCR nucleotide sequences with IMGT/GENE-DB human TR gene sequences. The TCRdist pipeline was used in a later analysis to assign CDR3 sequences and most-parsimonious VDJ recombination scenarios. In a later analysis, each TCR beta chain was defined by its CDR3 amino acid sequence together with its V-gene family, and reads without a unique V-gene family were excluded. As a way to deal with suspected cross-contamination and a sequencing artifact, a later analysis dropped nearly 600 nucleotide sequences that were highly shared and had low generation probability. In a later analysis, a clonal expansion index for each public chain was calculated from normalized within-repertoire ranks of inferred template counts. Generation probabilities in a later analysis came from a VDJ recombination model fitted to out-of-frame rearrangements, and those results were checked against IGoR. In a later analysis, hypergeometric tests were used to score TCR-TCR, TCR-HLA and TCR-CMV co-occurrence, with a repertoire-size bias correction applied to TCR pairs. In a later analysis, false discovery rates were estimated by permuting HLA or CMV assignments 20 times. A later analysis grouped co-occurring TCRs with DBSCAN, adding TCRdist sequence similarity when clustering within HLA-allele-positive subsets. Co-occurrence clustering excluded repertoires with fewer than 30,000 or more than 120,000 public chains, plus five with anomalous nucleotide sharing. Sourced from immuneACCESS, this table was stored by TCRdb with only in-frame sequences that have V and J called. A share of the clones is absent; for the studies checked, an unresolved V gene accounts for under half, and the remainder has no known explanation. V, J and clone size were drawn from that table, and D and trimming were deduced from the DNA. The sample table lists 96,000 or so clones, 65% to 75% of them with a count of one. The ten biggest clones cover 13% to 15% of the sample.

The cohort was made up of 500 to 800 healthy bone marrow donors. Cohort members were all nominally healthy when sampled, although unrecorded immune exposures were likely present. The donor was CMV seropositive and belonged to the group of 270 or so seropositive cohort members. Each donor provided a peripheral blood sample, and peripheral blood mononuclear cells were used for TCR beta sequencing. Genomic DNA extraction from the blood cell samples was performed with the Qiagen DNeasy Blood Extraction Kit. Concerning this clone: It has no known antigen specificity. Base quality data are lacking; no much larger clone is found one base away.

The paper's findings and limits, for the study overall: A few of the identified cytomegalovirus-associated TCR beta chains were confirmed in vitro to be specific for cytomegalovirus antigens. The presence/absence analyses assumed that sequencing depth was roughly uniform across donors, and that assumption may not be true. The 87-base-pair reads could not distinguish some IMGT-functional V segments, including TRBV6-2 and TRBV6-3, so those segments were excluded. Because counts were too low, roughly 18 rarely observed V segments, including chromosome 9 orphons, were left out of the earlier analysis of over 550 of the donors. The study gave a list of some 150 TCR beta chains associated with cytomegalovirus. For the cohort, immune exposure information was limited to CMV serostatus. Most TCR sequences were observed very rarely across donors, whereas some public TCRs were present in many individuals. In a later analysis, HLA-associated TCR beta chains showed more clonal expansion and lower generation probabilities than non-associated chains that were equally common. Because HLA typing was unavailable for some donors at each locus, only the typed subset was used in association tests. When HLA alleles, especially DR and DQ, strongly co-occurred, attributing TCR associations to individual alleles was difficult. A further reported finding was that TCR beta sequences accurately predicted the HLA-A and HLA-B alleles for most subjects in the first cohort. Linkage disequilibrium might explain the correlated functional status among segregating V segments, but an unknown experimental factor could not be ruled out. In a later genetic analysis, a missense DCLRE1C variant was associated with V-gene and J-gene trimming of TCR beta chains, and the association was replicated in an independent cohort. An earlier analysis of 450 to 750 of the donors showed that most TCR beta V segments appeared in productive rearrangements either about 90% or about 30% of the time, which broadly matched IMGT annotations. In this cohort, only TCR beta chains were sequenced, and detectable features were limited by the absence of alpha or paired-chain data. In a later analysis, most CMV-associated TCR beta chains were found to appear HLA-restricted, with HLA associations seemingly driven largely by CMV exposure. A group of highly shared sequence variants was considered likely to be a technical artifact of the sequencing pipeline. In a later genetic analysis, fewer N-insertions in productive TCRs were reported among donors in an Asian-associated ancestry cluster than the approximately 670-donor mean. In a later analysis, 16,951 TCR beta sequences were associated with specific HLA alleles at a false discovery rate of 0.05. In a later analysis, TCR association rates were found to vary across HLA loci, with the most associated TCRs seen for DRB1 alleles and the fewest for HLA-C alleles. The authors suggested that the approach could potentially be generalized to other disease states and immunological phenotypes. Cytomegalovirus status was reported to be diagnosed by the classifier with high specificity and sensitivity in both the original and validation cohorts. According to a later analysis, parvovirus B19, influenza, CMV and Epstein-Barr virus appeared linked to several top co-occurrence clusters.

Trimming costs V 7 bases and J 0 bases, and their ends lie 10 bases apart. Counted from cysteine to phenylalanine, this CDR3 has 13 amino acids. Only the CDR3 part of the read is kept: 39 bases, read in frame from the first base. Per the germline V gene, SGHDN is the CDR1 and FVKESK is the CDR2. The source of this sequence is a woman between 70 and 85 years old in good health and CMV-seropositive. The source material was PBMCs. The sequence joins TRBV14 to TRBJ2-7, with no confidently assigned D gene. Here the CDR3 is given as CASKVTSSYEQYF. The DNA reads as follows: TGTGCCAGCAAAGTAACAAGCTCCTACGAGCAGTACTTC.